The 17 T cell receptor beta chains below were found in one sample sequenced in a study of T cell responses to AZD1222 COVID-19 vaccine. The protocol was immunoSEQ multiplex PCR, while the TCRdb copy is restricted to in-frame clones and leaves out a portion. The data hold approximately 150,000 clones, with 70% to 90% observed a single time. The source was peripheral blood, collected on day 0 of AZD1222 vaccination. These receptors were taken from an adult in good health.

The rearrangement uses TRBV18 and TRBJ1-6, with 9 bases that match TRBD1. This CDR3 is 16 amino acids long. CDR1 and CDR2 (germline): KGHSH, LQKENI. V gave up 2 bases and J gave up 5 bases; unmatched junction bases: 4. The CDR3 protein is CASSPGDRVDNSPLHF. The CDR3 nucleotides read TGTGCCAGCTCACCAGGGGACAGGGTTGATAATTCACCCCTCCACTTT.

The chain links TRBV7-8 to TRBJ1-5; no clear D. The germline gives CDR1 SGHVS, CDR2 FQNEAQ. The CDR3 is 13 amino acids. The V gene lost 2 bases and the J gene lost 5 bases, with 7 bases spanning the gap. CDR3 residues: CASSLYNYQPQHF. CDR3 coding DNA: TGTGCCAGCAGCTTATACAACTATCAGCCCCAGCATTTT.

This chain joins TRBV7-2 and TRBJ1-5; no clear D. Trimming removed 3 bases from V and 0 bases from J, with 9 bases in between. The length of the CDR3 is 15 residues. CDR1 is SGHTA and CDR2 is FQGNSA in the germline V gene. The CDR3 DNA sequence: TGTGCCAGCAGCTTCTCGGCTACTAGCAATCAGCCCCAGCATTTT. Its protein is CASSFSATSNQPQHF. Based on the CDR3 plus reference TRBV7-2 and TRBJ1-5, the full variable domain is GAGVSQSPSNKVTEKGKDVELRCDPISGHTALYWYRQSLGQGLEFLIYFQGNSAPDKSGLPSDRFSAERTGGSVSTLTIQRTQQEDSAVYLCASSFSATSNQPQHFGDGTRLSIL.

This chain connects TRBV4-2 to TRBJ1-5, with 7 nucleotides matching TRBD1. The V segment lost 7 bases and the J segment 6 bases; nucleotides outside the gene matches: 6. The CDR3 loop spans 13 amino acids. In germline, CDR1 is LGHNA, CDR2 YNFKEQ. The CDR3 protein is CASMRQGCQPQHF. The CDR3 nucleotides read TGTGCCAGCATGCGACAGGGATGTCAGCCCCAGCATTTT.

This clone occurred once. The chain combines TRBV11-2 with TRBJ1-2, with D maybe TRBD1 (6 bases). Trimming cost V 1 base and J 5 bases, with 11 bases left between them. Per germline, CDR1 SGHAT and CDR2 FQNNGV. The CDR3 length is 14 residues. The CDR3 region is CASSLGGQPYGYTF. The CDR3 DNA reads TGTGCCAGCAGCTTAGGGGGGCAGCCATATGGCTACACCTTC.

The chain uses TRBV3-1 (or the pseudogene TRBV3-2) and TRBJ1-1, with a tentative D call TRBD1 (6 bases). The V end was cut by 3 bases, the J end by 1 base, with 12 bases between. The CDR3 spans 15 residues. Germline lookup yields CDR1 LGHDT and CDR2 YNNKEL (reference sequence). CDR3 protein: CASSHRRGGNTEAFF. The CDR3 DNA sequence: TGTGCCAGCAGCCATAGGAGGGGGGGGAACACTGAAGCTTTCTTT.

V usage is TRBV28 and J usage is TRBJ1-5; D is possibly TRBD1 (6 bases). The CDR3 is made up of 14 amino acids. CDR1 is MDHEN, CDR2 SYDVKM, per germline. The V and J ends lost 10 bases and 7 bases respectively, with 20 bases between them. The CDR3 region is CAIYSTGRNQPQHF. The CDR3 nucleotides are TGTGCCATTTACTCAACAGGGCGAAACCAGCCCCAGCATTTT.

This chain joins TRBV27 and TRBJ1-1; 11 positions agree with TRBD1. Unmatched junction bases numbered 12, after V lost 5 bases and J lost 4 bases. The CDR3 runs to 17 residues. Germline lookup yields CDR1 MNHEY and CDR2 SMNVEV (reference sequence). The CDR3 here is CASSTRDRGLRGTEAFF. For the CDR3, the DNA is TGTGCCAGCAGTACGAGGGACAGGGGGTTAAGGGGCACTGAAGCTTTCTTT.

CDR3 DNA: TGTGCCAGTAGTCCCGGGAACTATGAAGCTTTCTTT. Its translation: CASSPGNYEAFF. The chain links TRBV19 to TRBJ1-1; D ambiguous. The CDR3 is made up of 12 amino acids. In germline, CDR1 is LNHDA, CDR2 SQIVND (reference sequence). V lost 5 bases, J lost 7 bases, and 11 bases lay in between.

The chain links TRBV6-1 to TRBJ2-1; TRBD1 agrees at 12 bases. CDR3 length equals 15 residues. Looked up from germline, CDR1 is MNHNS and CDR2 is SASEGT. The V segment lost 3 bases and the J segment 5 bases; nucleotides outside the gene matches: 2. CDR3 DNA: TGTGCCAGCAGTGACGGGACAGGGGGCCACAATGAGCAGTTCTTC. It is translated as CASSDGTGGHNEQFF.

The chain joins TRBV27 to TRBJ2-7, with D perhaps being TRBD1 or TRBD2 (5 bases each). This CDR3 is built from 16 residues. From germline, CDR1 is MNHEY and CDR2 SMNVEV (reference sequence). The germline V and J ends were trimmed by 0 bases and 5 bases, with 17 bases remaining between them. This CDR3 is CASSLSGTLGVDEQYF. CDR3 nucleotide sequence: TGTGCCAGCAGTTTATCGGGGACCCTAGGGGTCGACGAGCAGTACTTC.

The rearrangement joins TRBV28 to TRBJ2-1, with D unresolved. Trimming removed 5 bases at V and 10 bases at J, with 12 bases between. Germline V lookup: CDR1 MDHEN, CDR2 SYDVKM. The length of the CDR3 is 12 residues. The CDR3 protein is CASSQTGREQFF. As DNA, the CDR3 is TGTGCCAGCAGTCAAACCGGGCGAGAGCAGTTCTTC.

The CDR3 protein is CASSYSPSVNEQFF. In DNA, the CDR3 is TGTGCCAGCAGTTACTCGCCTTCCGTCAATGAGCAGTTCTTC. This rearrangement joins TRBV6-5 to TRBJ2-1; unclear D gene. The V and J ends lost 0 bases and 6 bases respectively, with 9 bases between them. This CDR3 is 14 amino acids long. CDR1 is MNHEY and CDR2 is SVGAGI in the germline V gene.

The CDR3 spells CASSSVQANTEAFF. The CDR3 bases are TGTGCCAGCAGCTCCGTCCAGGCGAACACTGAAGCTTTCTTT. V usage is TRBV7-2 and J usage is TRBJ1-1, with D hard to call. Germline V lookup: CDR1 SGHTA, CDR2 FQGNSA. CDR3 size: 14 residues. The V end lost 4 bases, the J end lost 1 base, and 10 bases lay between the germline ends.

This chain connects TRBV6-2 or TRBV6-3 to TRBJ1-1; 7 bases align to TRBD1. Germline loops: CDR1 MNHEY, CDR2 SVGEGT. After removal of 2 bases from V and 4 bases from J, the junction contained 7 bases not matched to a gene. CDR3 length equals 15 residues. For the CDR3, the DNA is TGTGCCAGCAGTTACCCGACAGGGTGGAGCACTGAAGCTTTCTTT. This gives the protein CASSYPTGWSTEAFF.

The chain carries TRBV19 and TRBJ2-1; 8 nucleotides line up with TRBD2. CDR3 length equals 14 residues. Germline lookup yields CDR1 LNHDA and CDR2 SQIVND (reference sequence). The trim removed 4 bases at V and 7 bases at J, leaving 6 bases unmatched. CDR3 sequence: CASSSGRPRNEQFF. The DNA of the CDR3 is TGTGCCAGTAGTAGCGGGAGGCCTAGAAATGAGCAGTTCTTC.

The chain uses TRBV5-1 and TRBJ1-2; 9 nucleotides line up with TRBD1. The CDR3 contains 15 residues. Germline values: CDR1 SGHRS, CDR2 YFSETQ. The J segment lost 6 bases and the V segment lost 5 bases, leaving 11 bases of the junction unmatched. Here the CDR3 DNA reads TGCGCCAGCAGGACCGGGACAGGGCTTAGGGATGGCTACACCTTC. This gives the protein CASRTGTGLRDGYTF.